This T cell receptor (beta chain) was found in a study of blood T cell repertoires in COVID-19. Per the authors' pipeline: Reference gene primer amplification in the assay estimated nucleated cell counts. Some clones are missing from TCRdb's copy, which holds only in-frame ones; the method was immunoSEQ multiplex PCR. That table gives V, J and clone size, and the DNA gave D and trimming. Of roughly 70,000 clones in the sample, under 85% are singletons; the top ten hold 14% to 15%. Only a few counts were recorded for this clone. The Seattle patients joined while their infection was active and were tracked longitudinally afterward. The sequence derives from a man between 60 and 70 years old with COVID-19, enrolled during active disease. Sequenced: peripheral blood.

CDR3 loop: CASSLVGQGNYEQYF. CDR3 sequence (DNA): TGTGCCAGCAGCTTAGTAGGACAGGGGAACTACGAGCAGTACTTC. The chain recombines TRBV7-2 with TRBJ2-7; the match to TRBD1 covers 9 bases. The CDR3 consists of 15 residues. Germline V gene sequence: CDR1 SGHTA, CDR2 FQGNSA. The trim removed 1 base at V and 3 bases at J, leaving 4 bases unmatched.